One sample yielded the 17 T cell receptor beta chains listed below, sequenced in a study of response to subunit inactivated influenza vaccine. TCRdb reprocessed the RT-PCR reads with MiXCR, giving one entry per CDR3 protein. This table has more than 400,000 distinct CDR3 sequences, approximately 7.7% appearing once. Sequencing used PBMCs from blood, obtained around 25 months after vaccination. All receptors come from a man between 50 and 69 years old who received an inactivated influenza vaccine.

The sample holds a few counts of this clonotype. This sequence joins TRBV4-1 and TRBJ1-1; D not certain. Germline V CDR1 and CDR2: MGHRA, YSYEKL. The CDR3 spans 12 residues. V gave up 2 bases and J gave up 11 bases, with 12 bases separating them. The CDR3 DNA follows: TGCGCCAGCAGCCAAAATGGGGTCACGGCTTTCTTT. This sequence encodes CASSQNGVTAFF.

The table lists this clonotype with a few counts. This rearrangement joins TRBV12-3 or TRBV12-4 to TRBJ1-1, with TRBD1 as a possible D gene (6 bases). The CDR3 length is 16 residues. The V gene lost 1 base and the J gene lost 5 bases, with 17 bases spanning the gap. The CDR3 protein is CASSLDFRGAGTEAFF. The CDR3 DNA sequence: TGTGCCAGCAGTTTAGACTTCAGGGGTGCGGGGACTGAAGCTTTCTTT.

This rearrangement joins TRBV11-2 to TRBJ2-6, with a possible D match to TRBD2 (6 bases). Per germline, CDR1 SGHAT and CDR2 FQNNGV. The CDR3 is made up of 20 amino acids. Trimming removed 2 bases at V and 0 bases at J, with 20 bases between. Here the CDR3 reads CASSLTVPGRGLSGANVLTF. In DNA form, the CDR3 reads TGTGCCAGCAGCTTAACCGTCCCAGGACGGGGACTCTCTGGGGCCAACGTCCTGACTTTC. The full variable domain, rest sourced from reference TRBV11-2 and TRBJ2-6, is EAGVAQSPRYKIIEKRQSVAFWCNPISGHATLYWYQQILGQGPKLLIQFQNNGVVDDSQLPKDRFSAERLKGVDSTLKIQPAKLEDSAVYLCASSLTVPGRGLSGANVLTFGAGSRLTVL.

Many counts were recorded for this clonotype. The chain employs TRBV2 and TRBJ2-7; TRBD2 might be the D (5 bases). Deletions cut 8 bases from V and 3 bases from J, with 17 bases between. The CDR3 totals 14 residues. Germline V lookup: CDR1 SNHLY, CDR2 FYNNEI. CDR3 nucleotide sequence: TGTGCCAGCTCGTTCCGCGGGTGGAACTACGAGCAGTACTTC. Encoded protein: CASSFRGWNYEQYF.

The CDR3 reads CASSYSPPGTFETQYF. In DNA form, the CDR3 reads TGTGCCAGCAGTTACTCCCCACCTGGGACATTTGAGACCCAGTACTTC. V usage is TRBV6-5 and J usage is TRBJ2-5; D perhaps matches TRBD1 (6 bases). The V gene lost 0 bases and the J gene lost 5 bases, with 16 bases spanning the gap. The CDR3 extends over 16 amino acids. Germline V CDR1 and CDR2: MNHEY, SVGAGI.

This clonotype was found a few times. This sequence joins TRBV6-6 and TRBJ2-7; possible D gene TRBD2, 5 bases. The V gene lost 10 bases and the J gene lost 3 bases, with 13 bases spanning the gap. This CDR3 contains 12 residues. Germline CDR1 reads MNHNY; CDR2 reads SVGAGI (reference sequence). The CDR3 DNA follows: TGTGCCACCAACGACGGAGGCTACGAGCAGTACTTC. Its translation: CATNDGGYEQYF.

The chain links TRBV28 to TRBJ2-5, with TRBD2 identical over 7 bases. This CDR3 region has 16 residues. Trimming at V came to 5 bases and at J to 4 bases, leaving 13 bases not matched to a gene. Germline CDR1 MDHEN, CDR2 SYDVKM. The CDR3 protein is CASSPSGLGISETQYF. The CDR3 nucleotides read TGTGCCAGCAGTCCGTCCGGACTAGGGATTTCAGAGACCCAGTACTTC. Complete variable domain (other parts from reference TRBV28 and TRBJ2-5): DVKVTQSSRYLVKRTGEKVFLECVQDMDHENMFWYRQDPGLGLRLIYFSYDVKMKEKGDIPEGYSVSREKKERFSLILESASTNQTSMYLCASSPSGLGISETQYFGPGTRLLVL.

The rearrangement links TRBV4-2 to TRBJ2-4, with 7 bases lining up with TRBD2. The trim removed 1 base at V and 2 bases at J, leaving 8 bases unmatched. CDR1 is LGHNA and CDR2 is YNFKEQ in the germline V gene. This CDR3 is 17 amino acids long. The CDR3 loop reads CASSQVLGGKSKNIQYF. CDR3 bases: TGTGCCAGCAGCCAAGTTTTGGGGGGGAAGTCCAAAAACATTCAGTACTTC.

This clonotype was counted only a few times. The CDR3 DNA reads as TGCGCCAGCAGCCAATGGAGACAGCAAGAGACCCAGTACTTC. Translation gives CASSQWRQQETQYF. The rearrangement links TRBV4-1 to TRBJ2-5; perhaps TRBD1 as D (5 bases). Germline CDR1 is MGHRA and CDR2 is YSYEKL. CDR3 length: 14 residues. The ends were cut back, 2 bases at V and 2 bases at J, with 9 bases in the middle.

This sequence joins TRBV15 and TRBJ1-4; tentatively, D is TRBD1 (6 bases). CDR3 length: 15 residues. Germline V gene lookup returns CDR1 LNHNV and CDR2 YYDKDF (reference sequence). Between the trimmed V and J ends, which lost 3 bases and 8 bases, there was a span of 16 bases. In DNA, the CDR3 is TGTGCCACCAGCAGGGAAGCCCAGGGGAGCGAAAAACTGTTTTTT. This sequence encodes CATSREAQGSEKLFF.

In this sample, this clonotype turned up a few times. The chain recombines TRBV3-1 with TRBJ1-6, with D unclear. There are 15 residues in the CDR3. Trimming removed 3 bases at V and 7 bases at J, with 13 bases between. CDR1 and CDR2 (germline): LGHDT, YNNKEL (reference sequence). The DNA of the CDR3 is TGTGCCAGCAGCCAGGGCAGTTCAGGAAATTCACCCCTCCACTTT. Its translation is CASSQGSSGNSPLHF.

This clonotype was counted ten times or more. The CDR3 nucleotides read TGTGCCAGCAGTTACGGGACAGGCTCTTCACCCCTCCACTTT. Amino acid sequence: CASSYGTGSSPLHF. This chain links TRBV6-2 or TRBV6-3 with TRBJ1-6; 8 bases fit TRBD1. The V and J ends lost 2 bases and 9 bases, in that order; junction bases with no gene match: 3. Germline-derived CDR1 and CDR2 are MNHEY and SVGEGT. The CDR3 is 14 amino acids.

This clonotype was picked up many times. The rearrangement uses TRBV4-1 and TRBJ1-3; the D gene is possibly TRBD1 (5 bases). The CDR3 contains 13 residues. Trimming took 2 bases from V and 6 from J, leaving 8 bases between them. CDR1 is MGHRA, CDR2 YSYEKL, per germline. The CDR3 protein is CASSQKGTNTIYF. The CDR3 region has the DNA TGCGCCAGCAGCCAAAAAGGGACAAACACCATATATTTT.

V usage is TRBV29-1 and J usage is TRBJ1-2; D possibly corresponds to TRBD1 (5 bases). Trimming left V 7 bases short and J 5 bases short, with 20 bases between. The CDR3 has 14 amino acids. Germline V gene sequence: CDR1 SQVTM, CDR2 ANQGSEA. CDR3 sequence reads: CSARGGGSSYGYTF. The DNA of the CDR3 is TGCAGCGCCCGAGGCGGGGGGAGTAGTTATGGCTACACCTTC. Full variable domain (remainder filled in from reference TRBV29-1 and TRBJ1-2): SAVISQKPSRDICQRGTSLTIQCQVDSQVTMMFWYRQQPGQSLTLIATANQGSEATYESGFVIDKFPISRPNLTFSTLTVSNMSPEDSSIYLCSARGGGSSYGYTFGSGTRLTVV.

The chain employs TRBV4-1 and TRBJ2-3; no definite D call. Germline CDR1 and CDR2: MGHRA and YSYEKL. This CDR3 contains 13 residues. With 4 bases removed from V and 3 bases from J, the gap between germline ends came to 8 bases. CDR3 protein: CASSRVPTDTQYF. In DNA form, the CDR3 reads TGCGCCAGCAGCCGGGTCCCGACAGATACGCAGTATTTT.

The sample holds many counts of this clonotype. The chain carries TRBV5-1 and TRBJ2-1, with 8 bases that match TRBD1. The CDR3 totals 15 residues. V lost 1 base and J lost 6; bases outside the gene matches: 6. Per the germline V gene, CDR1 is SGHRS and CDR2 is YFSETQ. CDR3 in amino acids: CASSLSGGPTNEQFF. As DNA, the CDR3 is TGCGCCAGCAGCTTGTCAGGGGGCCCCACCAATGAGCAGTTCTTC.

Many counts were recorded for this clonotype. The chain carries TRBV12-3 or TRBV12-4 and TRBJ2-1; D gene uncertain. The V and J ends lost 5 bases and 0 bases respectively, with 14 bases between them. The CDR3 has 16 residues. The CDR3 coding sequence is TGTGCCAGCAGTGCCCCGACGGAGAGCTCCTACAATGAGCAGTTCTTC. It translates to CASSAPTESSYNEQFF.